The entry that follows covers one T cell receptor (beta chain) sequence. The antigen remains unidentified. The primer mix had 60 Vbeta and 13 Jbeta primers. Original methodology: The count from a later analysis was some 83 million unique TCR beta chains, some 11 million of them shared. The repertoire was sequenced with immunoSEQ multiplex PCR; TCRdb's copy has only in-frame clones and lacks some. The V and J calls and clone size were taken over from that table, and D and trimming were inferred from the DNA. The sample has about 150,000 clones, about 80% seen once. This sample is part of a study of cytomegalovirus exposure and HLA in healthy donors. Across the whole study: For the approximately 400 genotyped donors, 75% to 90% fell within the Caucasian-associated ancestry cluster.

Study-wide results and caveats: Among the sequence variants, a highly shared cluster was likely an artifact of sequencing.

The germline gives CDR1 SGHRS, CDR2 YFSETQ. Trimming cost V 5 bases and J 6 bases; bases outside gene matches: 9. The CDR3 runs to 14 residues. This TCR derives from a woman aged 40 to 50 in good health and CMV-seronegative. V and J are TRBV5-1 and TRBJ1-2; 8 bases line up with TRBD1. The sample was PBMCs. DNA of the CDR3: TGCGCCAGCAGTCGAACGGACAGGGCCGATGGCTACACCTTC. This gives the protein CASSRTDRADGYTF.